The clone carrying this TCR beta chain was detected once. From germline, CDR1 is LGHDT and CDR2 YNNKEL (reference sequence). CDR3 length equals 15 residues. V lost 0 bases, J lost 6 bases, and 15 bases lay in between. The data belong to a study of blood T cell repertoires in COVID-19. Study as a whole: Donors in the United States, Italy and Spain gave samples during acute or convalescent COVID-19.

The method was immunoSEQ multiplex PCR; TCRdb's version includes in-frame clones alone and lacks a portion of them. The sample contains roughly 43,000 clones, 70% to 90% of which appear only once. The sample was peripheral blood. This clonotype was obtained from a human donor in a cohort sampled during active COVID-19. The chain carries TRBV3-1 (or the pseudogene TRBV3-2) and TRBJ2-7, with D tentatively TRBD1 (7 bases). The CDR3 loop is CASSQDLSGGSEQYF. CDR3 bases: TGTGCCAGCAGCCAAGATCTTTCAGGGGGGTCCGAGCAGTACTTC.